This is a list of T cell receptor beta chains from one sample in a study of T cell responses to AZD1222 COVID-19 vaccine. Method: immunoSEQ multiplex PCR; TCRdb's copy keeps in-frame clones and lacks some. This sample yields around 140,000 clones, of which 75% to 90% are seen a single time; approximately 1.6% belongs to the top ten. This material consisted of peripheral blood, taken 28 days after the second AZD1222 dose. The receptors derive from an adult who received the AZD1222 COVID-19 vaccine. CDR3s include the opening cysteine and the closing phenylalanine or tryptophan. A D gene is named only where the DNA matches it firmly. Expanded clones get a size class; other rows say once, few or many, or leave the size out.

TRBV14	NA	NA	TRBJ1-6	CASSQTRNNSPLHF	TGTGCCAGCAGCCAAACCCGAAATAATTCACCCCTCCACTTT
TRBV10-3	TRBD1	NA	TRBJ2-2	CAISRDSPLNTGELFF	TGTGCCATCAGTAGGGACAGTCCTCTAAACACCGGGGAGCTGTTTTTT
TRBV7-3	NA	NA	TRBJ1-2	CASSPNHGIGGYTF	TGTGCCAGCAGCCCCAACCACGGGATTGGGGGCTACACCTTC
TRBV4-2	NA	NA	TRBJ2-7	CASSQDAPGVSYEQYF	TGTGCCAGCAGCCAAGATGCTCCCGGGGTCTCCTACGAGCAGTACTTC
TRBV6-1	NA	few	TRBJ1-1	CASSEWGTEAFF	TGTGCCAGCAGTGAATGGGGCACTGAAGCTTTCTTT
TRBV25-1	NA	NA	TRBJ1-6	CASSDSYVNSPLHF	TGTGCCAGCAGTGATAGCTATGTGAATTCACCCCTCCACTTT
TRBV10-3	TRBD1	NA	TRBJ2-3	CATYGQGSDTQYF	TGTGCCACCTATGGACAGGGATCAGATACGCAGTATTTT
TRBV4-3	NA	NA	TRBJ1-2	CASSQDYQRTNYGYTF	TGCGCCAGCAGCCAAGATTACCAGAGAACTAACTATGGCTACACCTTC
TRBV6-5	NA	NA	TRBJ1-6	CASISRSNSPLHF	TGTGCCAGCATCTCCCGGAGTAATTCACCCCTCCACTTT
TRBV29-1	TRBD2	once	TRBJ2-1	CSLVRGLAGVREQFF	TGCAGCCTAGTTAGGGGACTAGCGGGAGTTCGTGAGCAGTTCTTC